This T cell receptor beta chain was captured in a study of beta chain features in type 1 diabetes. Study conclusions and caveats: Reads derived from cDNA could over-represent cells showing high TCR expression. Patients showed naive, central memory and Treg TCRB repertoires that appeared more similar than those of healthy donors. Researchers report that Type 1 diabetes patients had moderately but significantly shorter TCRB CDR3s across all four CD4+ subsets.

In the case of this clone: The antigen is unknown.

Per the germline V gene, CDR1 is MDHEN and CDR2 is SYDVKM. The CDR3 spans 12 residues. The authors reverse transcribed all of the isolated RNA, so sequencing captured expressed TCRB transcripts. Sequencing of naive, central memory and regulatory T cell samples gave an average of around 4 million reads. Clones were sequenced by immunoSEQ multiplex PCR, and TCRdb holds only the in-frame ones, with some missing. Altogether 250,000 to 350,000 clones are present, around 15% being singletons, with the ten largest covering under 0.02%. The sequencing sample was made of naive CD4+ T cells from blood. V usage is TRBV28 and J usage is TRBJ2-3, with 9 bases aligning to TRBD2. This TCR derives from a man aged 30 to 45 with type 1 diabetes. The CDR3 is CALAGDTDTQYF. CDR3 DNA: TGTGCTTTAGCGGGAGACACAGATACGCAGTATTTT.